This TCR beta chain emerged from a study of human T cells and chemical hapten exposure. The wider study: All through the approximately 24-week study, the scalp of each patient received diphenylcyclopropenone doses weekly.

This sample's time point: patch test 3, about 24 weeks after DPC sensitization. The sample's treatment: therapeutic diphenylcyclopropenone sensitization with weekly scalp DPC. One entry per CDR3 protein, called by TCRdb with MiXCR from the RACE reads. Altogether roughly 69,000 distinct CDR3 sequences are present, 9.5% to 11% being singletons, with the ten largest covering roughly 2.3%. Per the germline V gene, CDR1 is SEHNR and CDR2 is FQNEAQ (reference sequence). Trimming shortened V by 2 bases and J by 0 bases, and 13 bases separated the two germline ends. This CDR3 is 16 amino acids long. Regarding this clonotype: Its matching antigen is unknown.

Findings and limits, study-wide: Among expanded TCRs, significantly more large CDR3 similarity clusters formed than among controls. Having alopecia, the donors may differ immunologically from healthy people.

The sample consisted of whole blood, taken in connection with sensitization to the hapten diphenylcyclopropenone (DPC). The origin of this receptor is a woman in her thirties with alopecia areata. Some clones in this sample may be carry-over from other donors' samples. The chain carries TRBV7-9 and TRBJ1-2; D gene uncertain. The CDR3 region is CASSLQATTPNYGYTF. DNA of the CDR3: TGTGCCAGCAGCTTACAGGCGACTACTCCTAACTATGGCTACACCTTC. Full variable domain (outside the CDR3, taken from reference TRBV7-9 and TRBJ1-2): DTGVSQNPRHKITKRGQNVTFRCDPISEHNRLYWYRQTLGQGPEFLTYFQNEAQLEKSRLLSDRFSAERPKGSFSTLEIQRTEQGDSAMYLCASSLQATTPNYGYTFGSGTRLTVV.